This T cell receptor beta chain was found in a study of cytomegalovirus exposure and HLA in healthy donors. Study details: The study's early data release held around 85 million unique TCRs from HLA-typed donors. Whole-study results and caveats: An analysis done earlier found most TCR beta V segments productive about 87% or about 30% of the time.

The PCR made use of 60 Vbeta and 13 Jbeta primers. Data came from immunoSEQ multiplex PCR; TCRdb stores just in-frame clones and leaves some out. The sample carries some 170,000 clones, about two thirds recorded once. This donor's CMV serostatus went unrecorded. Germline assignment: CDR1 MNHNY and CDR2 SVGAGI (reference sequence). Losses at the gene ends were 6 bases for V and 8 bases for J; bases not matched to a gene: 11. The length of the CDR3 is 14 residues. As to this clone: Its antigen is not identified.

The sequence derives from a human donor in good health. Input material: PBMCs. V and J are TRBV6-6 and TRBJ1-2, with 8 bases fitting TRBD1. The CDR3 reads CASRRTGFGWGYTF. Here the CDR3 DNA reads TGTGCCAGCAGACGGACAGGGTTCGGCTGGGGCTACACCTTC.